The 28 T cell receptor beta chains below were found in one sample sequenced in a study of glioma-infiltrating T cells. Using RNA template, CDR3s of TCR alpha and beta were amplified with iRepertoire arm-PCR. TCRdb reanalysed the multiplex PCR reads using MiXCR and keeps one entry per CDR3 protein. This repertoire shows under 200,000 distinct CDR3 sequences, 25% to 35% found once; its top ten account for over 20%. Sequences were obtained from glioma tissue, nonneoplastic brain tissue, or PBMCs (not recorded which). Receptor source: a human donor with low-grade glioma or glioblastoma, undergoing nonglioma brain surgery, or in good health (not recorded which).

Written as DNA, the CDR3 is TGCAGTGCCTTCGACCAGGAGACCCAGTTCTTC. Its translation: CSAFDQETQFF. The genes are TRBV20-1 and TRBJ2-1, with D unresolved. Trimming pared 6 bases from V and 13 bases from J, leaving 16 bases between. Germline values: CDR1 DFQATT, CDR2 SNEGSKA (reference sequence). This CDR3 contains 11 residues.

In its sample, this clonotype was seen a few times. This sequence joins TRBV19 and TRBJ2-5; D is perhaps TRBD1 (6 bases). Germline V lookup: CDR1 LNHDA, CDR2 SQIVND (reference sequence). V was clipped by 5 bases and J by 2 bases, with 12 bases between them. The CDR3 is 14 residues long. CDR3 protein: CASSVGTIQETQYF. The CDR3 region has the DNA TGTGCCAGTAGTGTCGGGACAATACAAGAGACCCAGTACTTC.

Details on this clonotype: One base away lies a much larger clone, so this may be a sequencing read error. V usage is TRBV12-3 or TRBV12-4 and J usage is TRBJ1-6; D remains unclear. CDR3 length: 13 residues. The V gene lost 7 bases and the J gene lost 9 bases, with 13 bases spanning the gap. This chain's CDR3 is CASIGDGFSPLHF. Here the CDR3 DNA reads TGTGCCAGCATAGGCGACGGGTTTTCACCCCTCCACTTT.

As concerns this clonotype: A clone one base away is much larger, so this may be a read error. The chain uses TRBV19 and TRBJ1-5; 9 bases agree with TRBD1. CDR3 size: 17 residues. CDR1 and CDR2 (germline): LNHDA, SQIVND (reference sequence). Trimming at V came to 3 bases and at J to 3 bases, leaving 9 bases not matched to a gene. This CDR3 is CASSITGGAGINQPQHF. In DNA, the CDR3 is TGTGCCAGTAGTATTACAGGGGGCGCAGGTATCAATCAGCCCCAGCATTTT.

This clonotype is medium-sized in the sample. The genes are TRBV6-2 or TRBV6-3 and TRBJ2-1; TRBD2 agrees at 8 bases. The CDR3 sequence is 14 residues long. Looked up from germline, CDR1 is MNHEY and CDR2 is SVGEGT. The V segment lost 7 bases and the J segment 4 bases; nucleotides outside the gene matches: 6. Here the CDR3 DNA reads TGTGCCAGCAAAATGAGCGGGAGTTACAATGAGCAGTTCTTC. Translation: CASKMSGSYNEQFF.

The table lists this clonotype with many counts. The chain couples TRBV4-3 to TRBJ1-2, with a weak D call TRBD1 (6 bases). CDR1 and CDR2 from the germline V gene are LGHNA and YSLEER. The CDR3 is 14 residues long. V was shortened by 0 bases and J by 6 bases, with 11 bases between the two germline ends. CDR3 loop: CASSQDGGANGYTF. The DNA for the CDR3 is TGCGCCAGCAGCCAAGATGGGGGGGCCAATGGCTACACCTTC.

This clonotype was seen more than once but under ten times. CDR3 amino acids: CASSQVGGQPQHF. The CDR3 bases are TGCGCCAGCAGCCAAGTTGGTGGGCAGCCCCAGCATTTT. The chain carries TRBV4-1 and TRBJ1-5; D not resolved. The V end lost 1 base, the J end lost 7 bases, and 8 bases lay between the germline ends. Germline assignment: CDR1 MGHRA and CDR2 YSYEKL. The CDR3 is 13 residues long.

There are many counts of this clonotype. The chain employs TRBV20-1 and TRBJ2-5; 8 bases match TRBD1. The germline CDR1 and CDR2 sequences are DFQATT and SNEGSKA (reference sequence). The junction had 6 bases not matched to a gene; V was cut back by 4 bases and J by 5 bases. CDR3 length equals 13 residues. CDR3 coding DNA: TGCAGTGCTAATCAGGGGGCGGTTGAGACCCAGTACTTC. Protein product: CSANQGAVETQYF.

As for this clonotype: A much larger clonotype is one base distant, so this may be a read error. This chain links TRBV18 with TRBJ1-1, with D tentatively TRBD1 (6 bases). The V and J ends lost 5 bases and 4 bases respectively, with 17 bases between them. The CDR3 has 15 residues. Germline CDR1 and CDR2: KGHSH and LQKENI. The CDR3 reads CASSEDTGPATEAFF. CDR3 in DNA: TGTGCCAGCTCAGAGGACACAGGGCCGGCCACTGAAGCTTTCTTT.

This clonotype was recorded at least ten times. The genes are TRBV28 and TRBJ2-7; weak D call: TRBD2 (5 bases). Deletions cut 7 bases from V and 2 bases from J, with 9 bases between. The CDR3 extends over 12 amino acids. CDR1 is MDHEN and CDR2 is SYDVKM in the germline V gene. The CDR3 loop reads CASTWGAYEQYF. Here the CDR3 DNA reads TGTGCCAGCACCTGGGGAGCCTACGAGCAGTACTTC.

The CDR3 protein is CASSFLAGGTDTQYF. The CDR3 region has the DNA TGTGCCAGCAGCTTCCTAGCAGGAGGTACAGATACGCAGTATTTT. The chain couples TRBV6-4 to TRBJ2-3, with D perhaps TRBD2 (5 bases). CDR1 is MRHNA and CDR2 is SNTAGT in the germline V gene. The CDR3 totals 15 residues. Trimming stripped 6 bases from V and 3 bases from J, with 16 bases between.

This clonotype has just one count. The chain has TRBV4-1 and TRBJ1-6; D ambiguous. Germline V gives CDR1 MGHRA, CDR2 YSYEKL. V shed 0 bases and J shed 3 bases, with 12 bases lying between them. There are 17 residues in the CDR3. CDR3 sequence: CASSQDAGMDYNSPLHF. As DNA, the CDR3 is TGCGCCAGCAGCCAAGATGCGGGGATGGACTATAATTCACCCCTCCACTTT.

V usage is TRBV6-1 and J usage is TRBJ1-5; D gene uncertain. The CDR3 consists of 12 residues. Trimming shortened V by 7 bases and J by 4 bases, and 8 bases separated the two germline ends. CDR1 and CDR2 (germline): MNHNS, SASEGT. CDR3: CASMSSNQPQHF. DNA of the CDR3: TGTGCCAGCATGAGCAGTAATCAGCCCCAGCATTTT.

As to this clonotype: This may stem from a read error, because a much larger clone lies one nucleotide away. The rearrangement joins TRBV19 to TRBJ1-5; D is perhaps TRBD1 (5 bases). There are 12 residues in the CDR3. V was shortened by 9 bases and J by 3 bases, with 9 bases between the two germline ends. CDR1 is LNHDA, CDR2 SQIVND, per germline (reference sequence). CDR3 residues: CASETDNQPQHF. CDR3 DNA: TGTGCCAGCGAGACAGACAATCAGCCCCAGCATTTT. Using reference TRBV19 and TRBJ1-5 for the parts outside the CDR3, the full variable domain is DGGITQSPKYLFRKEGQNVTLSCEQNLNHDAMYWYRQDPGQGLRLIYYSQIVNDFQKGDIAEGYSVSREKKESFPLTVTSAQKNPTAFYLCASETDNQPQHFGDGTRLSIL.

This clonotype was seen only once. A junction end diverges from the germline sequence, so it may reflect a read error. The chain links TRBV29-1 to TRBJ2-5; no definite D call. The CDR3 length is 11 residues. Germline-derived CDR1 and CDR2 are SQVTM and ANQGSEA. The CDR3, as DNA: TGCAGCGTTGAACGTGGAGAGACCGAGTACTTC. Amino acid sequence: CSVERGETEYF.

The CDR3 loop reads CAISVGQTYEQYF. CDR3 DNA sequence: TGTGCCATCAGTGTAGGACAGACGTACGAGCAGTACTTC. V gene TRBV10-3 combines with J gene TRBJ2-7; maybe TRBD1 (6 bases). Germline V lookup: CDR1 ENHRY, CDR2 SYGVKD. This CDR3 spans 13 amino acids. Trimming took 4 bases from V and 4 from J, leaving 11 bases between them.

Ten or more counts support this clonotype. The J gene is TRBJ2-3, the V gene TRBV7-2, with 11 positions matching TRBD1. Per the germline V gene, CDR1 is SGHTA and CDR2 is FQGNSA. The ends lost 5 bases at V and 3 bases at J; junction bases unmatched: 7. The CDR3 is 16 amino acids. The chain's CDR3 is CASSPPGTGGTDTQYF. CDR3 sequence (DNA): TGTGCCAGCAGCCCCCCCGGGACAGGGGGAACAGATACGCAGTATTTT.

At least ten counts were recorded for this clonotype. The V gene is TRBV7-9, the J gene TRBJ2-3; 11 positions agree with TRBD2. With V trimmed by 4 bases and J by 3 bases, 6 bases remained unmatched. Looked up from germline, CDR1 is SEHNR and CDR2 is FQNEAQ (reference sequence). The CDR3 contains 16 residues. The chain's CDR3 is CASSSTSGTFTDTQYF. For the CDR3, the DNA is TGTGCCAGCAGCTCGACTAGCGGGACGTTTACAGATACGCAGTATTTT.

In its sample, this clonotype was seen many times. The chain uses TRBV5-4 and TRBJ1-1, with D perhaps TRBD1 (5 bases). Germline assignment: CDR1 SGHNT and CDR2 YYREEE (reference sequence). V lost 5 bases to trimming and J lost 6 bases, with 17 bases between them. This CDR3 comprises 14 residues. The DNA for the CDR3 is TGTGCCAGCAGAGGTGATAAGGGGTCTGCTGAAGCTTTCTTT. Its translation: CASRGDKGSAEAFF.

This clonotype was counted at least ten times. CDR3 region: CAISEPRSDVLTF. In DNA, the CDR3 is TGTGCCATCAGTGAGCCTAGATCGGACGTCCTGACTTTC. The chain recombines TRBV10-3 with TRBJ2-6; no firm D call. V was trimmed by 2 bases and J by 11 bases, leaving 10 bases between them. Germline lookup yields CDR1 ENHRY and CDR2 SYGVKD. The CDR3 is made up of 13 amino acids.

This clonotype was seen a single time. A much bigger clone sits one base away, suggesting this may be a read error. The rearrangement uses TRBV4-3 and TRBJ1-2, with D hard to call. With 7 bases removed from V and 2 bases from J, the gap between germline ends came to 14 bases. Germline loops: CDR1 LGHNA, CDR2 YSLEER. This CDR3 spans 14 amino acids. CDR3 bases: TGCGCCAGCATCCACTTAGAGACCAACTATGGCTACACCTTC. Protein product: CASIHLETNYGYTF.

This clonotype was seen many times. The genes are TRBV6-1 and TRBJ2-7, with D possibly matching TRBD1 (6 bases). Germline CDR1 and CDR2: MNHNS and SASEGT. This CDR3 spans 15 amino acids. V shed 6 bases and J shed 3 bases, with 18 bases lying between them. Written as DNA, the CDR3 is TGTGCCAGCAGCTCTGTGACAGGACCCAACTACGAGCAGTACTTC. Its translation: CASSSVTGPNYEQYF.

The chain has TRBV5-1 and TRBJ2-1; the D is unclear. Germline-derived CDR1 and CDR2 are SGHRS and YFSETQ. This CDR3 comprises 13 residues. Trimming left V 2 bases short and J 7 bases short, with 10 bases between. The CDR3 protein is CASSFQARNEQFF. DNA of the CDR3: TGCGCCAGCAGCTTTCAGGCCCGGAATGAGCAGTTCTTC.

The rearrangement joins TRBV18 to TRBJ1-1, with a weak D call TRBD1 (5 bases). The germline V gene encodes CDR1 KGHSH and CDR2 LQKENI. V lost 3 bases to trimming and J lost 1 base, with 12 bases between them. The length of the CDR3 is 15 residues. CDR3 sequence reads: CASSPSDIPNTEAFF. The CDR3 region has the DNA TGTGCCAGCTCACCTTCGGACATACCGAACACTGAAGCTTTCTTT.

This clonotype occurred many times. For the CDR3, the DNA is TGTGCCAGCAGTAAAAGGGACAGGGGCGCTGAAGCTTTCTTT. Amino acids: CASSKRDRGAEAFF. The chain joins TRBV12-3 or TRBV12-4 to TRBJ1-1; the match to TRBD1 covers 10 bases. Trimming cost V 5 bases and J 6 bases; bases outside gene matches: 6. The CDR3 covers 14 residues.

This clonotype occurred a few times. J is TRBJ2-6 and V is TRBV19; the match to TRBD2 covers 7 bases. This CDR3 is built from 17 residues. V trimming: 3 bases; J trimming: 2 bases; junction bases outside the gene matches: 7. CDR1 and CDR2 (germline): LNHDA, SQIVND (reference sequence). CDR3 nucleotides: TGTGCCAGTAGTATCCGGGGGGTTAGAGCTGGGGCCAACGTCCTGACTTTC. Translating gives CASSIRGVRAGANVLTF.

At least ten counts were recorded for this clonotype. The V gene is TRBV7-2, the J gene TRBJ2-5, with 7 bases that match TRBD2. Trimming removed 5 bases from V and 2 bases from J; junction bases left unmatched: 5. Germline lookup yields CDR1 SGHTA and CDR2 FQGNSA. This CDR3 is built from 14 residues. CDR3 sequence: CASSNPGGQETQYF. CDR3 nucleotide sequence: TGTGCCAGCAGCAATCCGGGGGGACAAGAGACCCAGTACTTC.

To note about this clonotype: Given a much more abundant clone one base away, this may be a read error. The chain combines TRBV6-2 or TRBV6-3 with TRBJ2-7; 9 nucleotides line up with TRBD1. This CDR3 is 14 amino acids long. CDR1 and CDR2 (germline): MNHEY, SVGEGT. The DNA for the CDR3 is TGTGCCAGCAGCCGGGACAGGGTCGACTACGATCAGTACTTC. It encodes CASSRDRVDYDQYF.